This is a list of T cell receptor beta chains from one sample in a study of T cell changes during pregnancy in multiple sclerosis. Clones were read by immunoSEQ multiplex PCR, and TCRdb kept only the in-frame ones, dropping some. Of 35,000 to 50,000 clones listed, around four fifths are singletons. The material was CD4+ T cells from peripheral blood mononuclear cells, obtained before pregnancy. These receptor sequences come from a female donor with multiple sclerosis, enrolled in a pregnancy study. CDR3s include the opening cysteine and the closing phenylalanine or tryptophan. The D gene is left open where the match is weak. Not every row has a clone size; where given, it reads once, few, many or a size class.

j_call: TRBJ2-1; cdr3_length: 14; clone_size: .; d_call: TRBD2; v_call: TRBV29-1; cdr3_aa: CSGATSVTYNEQFF; cdr3_nt: TGCAGCGGGGCGACTAGCGTTACCTACAATGAGCAGTTCTTC
j_call: TRBJ1-1; cdr3_length: 16; clone_size: .; d_call: .; v_call: TRBV2; cdr3_aa: CASSVKAANLNTEAFF; cdr3_nt: TGTGCCAGCAGTGTGAAGGCGGCAAACCTGAACACTGAAGCTTTCTTT
j_call: TRBJ2-2; cdr3_length: 16; clone_size: once; d_call: .; v_call: TRBV7-8; cdr3_aa: CASSLAYSGATRGMFF; cdr3_nt: TGTGCCAGCAGCTTAGCGTATAGCGGAGCGACCCGGGGGATGTTTTTT
j_call: TRBJ1-4; cdr3_length: 13; clone_size: .; d_call: TRBD1; v_call: TRBV30; cdr3_aa: CAWGQGWSEKLFF; cdr3_nt: TGTGCCTGGGGACAGGGGTGGAGTGAAAAACTGTTTTTT
j_call: TRBJ2-5; cdr3_length: 14; clone_size: .; d_call: TRBD1; v_call: TRBV5-4; cdr3_aa: CASSSGTAQETQYF; cdr3_nt: TGTGCCAGCAGCTCCGGGACAGCCCAAGAGACCCAGTACTTC
j_call: TRBJ1-2; cdr3_length: 13; clone_size: .; d_call: .; v_call: TRBV19; cdr3_aa: CASSIGAGDGYTF; cdr3_nt: TGTGCCAGTAGTATAGGTGCGGGGGATGGCTACACCTTC
j_call: TRBJ1-2; cdr3_length: 19; clone_size: .; d_call: TRBD1; v_call: TRBV27; cdr3_aa: CASSLSGTGGAGGNYGYTF; cdr3_nt: TGTGCCAGCAGTTTATCGGGGACAGGGGGCGCAGGAGGTAACTATGGCTACACCTTC
j_call: TRBJ2-7; cdr3_length: 12; clone_size: .; d_call: .; v_call: TRBV5-5; cdr3_aa: CASSLHPYEQYF; cdr3_nt: TGTGCCAGCAGCTTGCATCCCTACGAGCAGTACTTC
j_call: TRBJ2-1; cdr3_length: 16; clone_size: .; d_call: TRBD2; v_call: TRBV9; cdr3_aa: CASSVVSGSSYNEQFF; cdr3_nt: TGTGCCAGCAGCGTAGTGAGCGGGAGCTCCTACAATGAGCAGTTCTTC
j_call: TRBJ2-7; cdr3_length: 16; clone_size: .; d_call: TRBD1; v_call: TRBV11-2; cdr3_aa: CASSPMNRQGEYEQYF; cdr3_nt: TGTGCCAGCAGCCCAATGAACCGACAGGGGGAATACGAGCAGTACTTC
j_call: TRBJ1-1; cdr3_length: 15; clone_size: .; d_call: TRBD1; v_call: TRBV5-1; cdr3_aa: CASSRGQHMNTEAFF; cdr3_nt: TGCGCCAGCAGCCGGGGACAGCACATGAACACTGAAGCTTTCTTT
j_call: TRBJ2-7; cdr3_length: 15; clone_size: .; d_call: TRBD1; v_call: TRBV30; cdr3_aa: CAWRRRDRNPYEQYF; cdr3_nt: TGTGCCTGGAGGAGGAGGGACAGGAATCCCTACGAGCAGTACTTC
j_call: TRBJ1-2; cdr3_length: 13; clone_size: .; d_call: TRBD1; v_call: TRBV2; cdr3_aa: CASSGQGYYGYTF; cdr3_nt: TGTGCCAGCAGTGGACAGGGTTACTATGGCTACACCTTC
j_call: TRBJ1-2; cdr3_length: 14; clone_size: few; d_call: TRBD1; v_call: TRBV27; cdr3_aa: CASSHGQAFYGYTF; cdr3_nt: TGTGCCAGCAGTCACGGACAGGCATTCTATGGCTACACCTTC
j_call: TRBJ2-5; cdr3_length: 16; clone_size: .; d_call: .; v_call: TRBV9; cdr3_aa: CASSVGPGKLIETQYF; cdr3_nt: TGTGCCAGCAGCGTAGGGCCCGGGAAGTTGATTGAGACCCAGTACTTC
j_call: TRBJ2-7; cdr3_length: 12; clone_size: .; d_call: .; v_call: TRBV5-1; cdr3_aa: CASSHDSYEQYF; cdr3_nt: TGCGCCAGCAGCCACGACAGCTACGAGCAGTACTTC
j_call: TRBJ1-5; cdr3_length: 13; clone_size: .; d_call: .; v_call: TRBV27; cdr3_aa: CASSRRGGQPQHF; cdr3_nt: TGTGCCAGCAGTCGCAGGGGCGGTCAGCCCCAGCATTTT
j_call: TRBJ2-7; cdr3_length: 14; clone_size: few; d_call: .; v_call: TRBV5-1; cdr3_aa: CASSLAGGGSDTDF; cdr3_nt: TGCGCCAGCAGCTTGGCTGGAGGGGGCAGCGATACGGATTTC
j_call: TRBJ1-6; cdr3_length: 15; clone_size: .; d_call: .; v_call: TRBV5-3; cdr3_aa: CARRHRGENGSPLHF; cdr3_nt: TGTGCCAGAAGACACCGGGGGGAGAACGGTTCACCCCTCCACTTT
j_call: TRBJ2-5; cdr3_length: 15; clone_size: .; d_call: TRBD1; v_call: TRBV6-1; cdr3_aa: CASSEAWTGQETQYF; cdr3_nt: TGTGCCAGCAGTGAAGCTTGGACAGGGCAAGAGACCCAGTACTTC
j_call: TRBJ1-4; cdr3_length: 16; clone_size: .; d_call: TRBD1; v_call: TRBV2; cdr3_aa: CASRPSTGASNEKLFF; cdr3_nt: TGTGCCAGCAGACCGTCTACAGGGGCGTCTAATGAAAAACTGTTTTTT
j_call: TRBJ1-5; cdr3_length: 15; clone_size: .; d_call: TRBD1; v_call: TRBV30; cdr3_aa: CAWSEGQTSNQPQHF; cdr3_nt: TGTGCCTGGAGTGAGGGACAGACTAGCAATCAGCCCCAGCATTTT
j_call: TRBJ2-7; cdr3_length: 15; clone_size: .; d_call: TRBD1; v_call: TRBV6-5; cdr3_aa: CASSYTTGGFYEQYF; cdr3_nt: TGTGCCAGCAGTTACACGACAGGGGGCTTCTACGAGCAGTACTTC
j_call: TRBJ2-2; cdr3_length: 15; clone_size: .; d_call: .; v_call: TRBV30; cdr3_aa: CAWGRADLNTGELFF; cdr3_nt: TGTGCCTGGGGTCGGGCGGACTTGAACACCGGGGAGCTGTTTTTT